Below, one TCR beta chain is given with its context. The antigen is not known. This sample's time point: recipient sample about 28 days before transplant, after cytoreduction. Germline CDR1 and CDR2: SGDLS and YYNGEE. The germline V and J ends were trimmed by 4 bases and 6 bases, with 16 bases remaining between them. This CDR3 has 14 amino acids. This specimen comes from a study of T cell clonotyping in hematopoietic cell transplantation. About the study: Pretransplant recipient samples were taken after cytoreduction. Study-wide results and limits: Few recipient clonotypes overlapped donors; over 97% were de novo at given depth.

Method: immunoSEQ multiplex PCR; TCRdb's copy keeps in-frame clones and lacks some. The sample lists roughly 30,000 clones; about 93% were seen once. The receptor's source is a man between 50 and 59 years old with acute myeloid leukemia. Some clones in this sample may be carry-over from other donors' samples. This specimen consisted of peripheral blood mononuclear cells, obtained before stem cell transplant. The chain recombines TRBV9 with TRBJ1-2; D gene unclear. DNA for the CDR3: TGTGCCAGCAGCCCCAATTGGGAGGGCAATGGCTACACCTTC. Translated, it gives CASSPNWEGNGYTF.